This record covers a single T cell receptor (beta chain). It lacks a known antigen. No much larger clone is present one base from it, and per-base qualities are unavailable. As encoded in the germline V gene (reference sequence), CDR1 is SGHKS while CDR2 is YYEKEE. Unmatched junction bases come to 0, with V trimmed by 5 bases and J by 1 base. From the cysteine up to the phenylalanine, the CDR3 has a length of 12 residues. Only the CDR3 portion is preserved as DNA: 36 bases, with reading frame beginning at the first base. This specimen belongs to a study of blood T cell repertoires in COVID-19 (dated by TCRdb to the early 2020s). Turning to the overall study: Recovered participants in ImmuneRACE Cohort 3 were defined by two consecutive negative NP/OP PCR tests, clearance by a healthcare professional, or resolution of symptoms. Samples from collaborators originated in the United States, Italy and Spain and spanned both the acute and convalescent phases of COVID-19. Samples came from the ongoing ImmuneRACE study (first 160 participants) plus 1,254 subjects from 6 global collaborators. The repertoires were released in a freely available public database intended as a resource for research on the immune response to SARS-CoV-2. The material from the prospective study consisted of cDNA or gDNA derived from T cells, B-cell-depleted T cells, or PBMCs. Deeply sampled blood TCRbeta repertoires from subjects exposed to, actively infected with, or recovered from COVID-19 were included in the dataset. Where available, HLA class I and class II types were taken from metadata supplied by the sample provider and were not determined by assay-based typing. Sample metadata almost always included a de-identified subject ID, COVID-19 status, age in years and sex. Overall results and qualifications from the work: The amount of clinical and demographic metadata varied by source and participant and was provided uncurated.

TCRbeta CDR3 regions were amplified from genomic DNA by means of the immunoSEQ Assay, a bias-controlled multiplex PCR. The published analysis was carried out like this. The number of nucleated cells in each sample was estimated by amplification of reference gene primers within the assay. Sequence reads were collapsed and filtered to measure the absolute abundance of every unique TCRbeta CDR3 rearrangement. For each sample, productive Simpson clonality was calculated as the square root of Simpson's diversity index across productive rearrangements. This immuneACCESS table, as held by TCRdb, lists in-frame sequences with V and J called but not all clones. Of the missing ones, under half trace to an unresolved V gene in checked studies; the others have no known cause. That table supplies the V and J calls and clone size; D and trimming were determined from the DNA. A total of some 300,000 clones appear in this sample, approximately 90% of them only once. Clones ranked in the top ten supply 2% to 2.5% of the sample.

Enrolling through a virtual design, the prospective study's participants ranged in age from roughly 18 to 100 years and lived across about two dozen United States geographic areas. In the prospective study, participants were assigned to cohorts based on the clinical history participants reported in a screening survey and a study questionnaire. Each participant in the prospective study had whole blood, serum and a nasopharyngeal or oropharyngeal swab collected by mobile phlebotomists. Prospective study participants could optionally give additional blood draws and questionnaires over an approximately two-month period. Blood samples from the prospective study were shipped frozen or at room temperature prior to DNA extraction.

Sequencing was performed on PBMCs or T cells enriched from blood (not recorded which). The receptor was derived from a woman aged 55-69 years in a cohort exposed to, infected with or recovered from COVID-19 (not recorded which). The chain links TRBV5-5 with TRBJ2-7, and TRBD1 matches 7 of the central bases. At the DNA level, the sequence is TGTGCCAGCAGGACAGGGTCCTACGAGCAGTACTTC. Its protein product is CASRTGSYEQYF.